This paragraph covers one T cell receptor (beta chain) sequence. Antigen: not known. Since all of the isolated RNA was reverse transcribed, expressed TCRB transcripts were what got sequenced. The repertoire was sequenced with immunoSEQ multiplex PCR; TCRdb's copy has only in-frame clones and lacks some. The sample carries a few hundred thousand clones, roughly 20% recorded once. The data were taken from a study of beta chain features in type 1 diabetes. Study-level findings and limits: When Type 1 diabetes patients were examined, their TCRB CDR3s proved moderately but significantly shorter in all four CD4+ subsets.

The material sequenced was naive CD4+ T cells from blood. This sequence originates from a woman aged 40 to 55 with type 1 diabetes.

The CDR3 coding sequence is TGTGCCAGCAGAGGGCGGGGCTACAATGAGCAGTTCTTC. It yields the protein CASRGRGYNEQFF. The chain employs TRBV11-1 and TRBJ2-1; TRBD2 is a possible D gene (6 bases). The CDR3 has 13 amino acids. The germline gives CDR1 SGHAT, CDR2 FQDESV (reference sequence). V was clipped by 6 bases and J by 3 bases, with 9 bases between them. The whole variable domain, filled in from reference TRBV11-1 and TRBJ2-1, reads EAEVAQSPRYKITEKSQAVAFWCDPISGHATLYWYRQILGQGPELLVQFQDESVVDDSQLPKDRFSAERLKGVDSTLKIQPAELGDSAMYLCASRGRGYNEQFFGPGTRLTVL.